The clone carrying this TCR beta chain was counted many times. Antigen: not known. The sample belongs to a study of regulatory T cells in long-lasting Graves disease. Trimming removed 1 base at V and 7 bases at J, with 5 bases between. The CDR3 is 12 amino acids. Germline-derived CDR1 and CDR2 are PRHDT and FYEKMQ (reference sequence). The authors built TCR beta libraries using iRepertoire HTBI primers and Arm-PCR of CDR3 regions. Each CDR3 protein gets one entry after TCRdb re-called the multiplex PCR reads with MiXCR. Among 400,000 to 500,000 distinct CDR3 sequences listed, approximately 14% were seen once. As to time point: newly diagnosed GD, antithyroid drugs for less than 3 months. The authors made the TCR library using RNA they extracted from PBMCs. Notes on the study in general: Newly diagnosed Graves' patients had higher TCR diversity than persistent ones.

The data also belong to a second study, concerning T cells in Graves' hyperthyroidism and ophthalmopathy. Turning to that study: HTBI primers were employed in a first-round RT-PCR of the TCR CDR3.

The sequencing here drew on peripheral blood mononuclear cells (PBMCs), taken at new diagnosis, from a patient treated with antithyroid drugs. The receptor comes from a woman between 50 and 59 years old with Graves disease. The chain is built from TRBV13 and TRBJ2-1; the D is unclear. The CDR3 loop reads CASSLDRNEQFF. CDR3 DNA sequence: TGTGCCAGCAGCTTAGATAGAAATGAGCAGTTCTTC. The full variable domain, with the rest looked up from reference TRBV13 and TRBJ2-1, is AAGVIQSPRHLIKEKRETATLKCYPIPRHDTVYWYQQGPGQDPQFLISFYEKMQSDKGSIPDRFSAQQFSDYHSELNMSSLELGDSALYFCASSLDRNEQFFGPGTRLTVL.